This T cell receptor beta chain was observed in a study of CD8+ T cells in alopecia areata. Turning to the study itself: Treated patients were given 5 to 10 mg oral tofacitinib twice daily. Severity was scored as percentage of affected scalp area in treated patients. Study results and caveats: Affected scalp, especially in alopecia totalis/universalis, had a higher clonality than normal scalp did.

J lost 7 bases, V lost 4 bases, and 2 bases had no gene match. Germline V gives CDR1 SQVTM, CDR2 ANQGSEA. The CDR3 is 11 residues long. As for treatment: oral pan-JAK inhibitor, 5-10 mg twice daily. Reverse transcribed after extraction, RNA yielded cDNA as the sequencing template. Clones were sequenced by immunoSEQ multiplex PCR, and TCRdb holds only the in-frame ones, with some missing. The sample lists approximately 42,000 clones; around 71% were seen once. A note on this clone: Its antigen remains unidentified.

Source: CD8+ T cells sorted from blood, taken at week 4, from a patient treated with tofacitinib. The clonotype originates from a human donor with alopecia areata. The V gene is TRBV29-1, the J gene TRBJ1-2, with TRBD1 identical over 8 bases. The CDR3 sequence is CSVGDRGGYTF. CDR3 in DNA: TGCAGCGTTGGAGACAGGGGTGGCTACACCTTC.